Below, 28 T cell receptor beta chains from the same sample are listed, as sequenced in a study of a mutant IDH1 vaccine in newly diagnosed glioma. The repertoire was sequenced with immunoSEQ multiplex PCR; TCRdb's copy has only in-frame clones and lacks some. The sample lists about 64,000 clones, around 85% occurring once. Noted time point: week 11, during vaccination. A single vaccine dose contained 300 ug of mutant IDH1 20-mer peptide, and topical imiquimod was used with it. For these receptors, no antigen is known. The sample in question was PBMCs, obtained from a glioma patient whose treatment included an IDH1 peptide vaccine. Every receptor here comes from a woman aged 50 to 60 with glioma.

This clone has just a few counts. V gene TRBV27 combines with J gene TRBJ2-2; D call uncertain. The V gene lost 7 bases and the J gene lost 4 bases, with 4 bases spanning the gap. Germline CDR1 reads MNHEY; CDR2 reads SMNVEV (reference sequence). This CDR3 is 11 amino acids long. The CDR3 here is CASKLTGELFF. Written as DNA, the CDR3 is TGTGCCAGCAAACTCACCGGGGAGCTGTTTTTT.

The chain is built from TRBV25-1 and TRBJ2-1; D tentatively reads TRBD1 or TRBD2 (6 bases each). Germline CDR1 reads MGHDK; CDR2 reads SYGVNS. There are 15 residues in the CDR3. The V end was cut by 3 bases, the J end by 1 base, with 10 bases between. CDR3: CASSDRGPSYNEQFF. The DNA of the CDR3 is TGTGCCAGCAGTGATCGGGGGCCGTCCTACAATGAGCAGTTCTTC.

The chain uses TRBV7-2 and TRBJ2-7; 8 positions match TRBD2. The V segment lost 2 bases and the J segment 6 bases; nucleotides outside the gene matches: 9. The germline V gene has CDR1 SGHTA and CDR2 FQGNSA. The CDR3 contains 15 residues. CDR3 loop: CASSLFGGGHGEQYF. Here the CDR3 DNA reads TGTGCCAGCAGCTTATTCGGGGGGGGTCACGGCGAGCAGTACTTC.

The V call is TRBV5-6, the J call TRBJ2-7; D may be TRBD2 (7 bases). Trimming removed 0 bases at V and 2 bases at J, with 15 bases between. CDR1 SGHDT and CDR2 YYEEEE come from the germline V gene. The CDR3 has 16 residues. The CDR3 DNA reads as TGTGCCAGCAGCTTGGGGGGACGGGGGGCAGCCTACGAGCAGTACTTC. This sequence encodes CASSLGGRGAAYEQYF.

Only one count was recorded for this clone. The rearrangement links TRBV9 to TRBJ1-6; D uncertain. Germline CDR1 and CDR2: SGDLS and YYNGEE. The CDR3 contains 14 residues. V gave up 4 bases and J gave up 10 bases, with 15 bases separating them. CDR3: CASSLSGVSSPLHF. The DNA for the CDR3 is TGTGCCAGCAGCCTTTCCGGGGTAAGCTCACCCCTCCACTTT.

The V and J genes are TRBV30 and TRBJ1-2, with D tentatively TRBD1 (6 bases). The CDR3 length is 15 residues. Trimming stripped 5 bases from V and 8 bases from J, with 24 bases between. Germline-derived CDR1 and CDR2 are GTSNPN and SVGIG (reference sequence). The CDR3: CAWGRAGQGFGGYTF. The CDR3 DNA follows: TGTGCCTGGGGCCGAGCGGGACAAGGGTTCGGCGGCTACACCTTC.

This clone was detected only once. The chain couples TRBV6-1 to TRBJ1-5, with D hard to call. Germline assignment: CDR1 MNHNS and CDR2 SASEGT. This CDR3 spans 15 amino acids. Trimming took 4 bases from V and 3 from J, leaving 13 bases between them. CDR3 in DNA: TGTGCCAGCAGTGGAGGATTAGGGCCCAATCAGCCCCAGCATTTT. This translates into CASSGGLGPNQPQHF.

This clone was counted a single time. The rearrangement joins TRBV18 to TRBJ2-5, with D uncertain. The CDR3 consists of 13 residues. The V gene's germline CDR1 is KGHSH and CDR2 LQKENI. Trimming left V 5 bases short and J 2 bases short, with 9 bases between. Here the CDR3 reads CASSSTFQETQYF. CDR3 coding DNA: TGTGCCAGCTCATCGACCTTTCAAGAGACCCAGTACTTC.

V gene TRBV19 combines with J gene TRBJ1-1; D ambiguous. CDR1 LNHDA and CDR2 SQIVND come from the germline V gene (reference sequence). V shed 5 bases and J shed 0 bases, with 7 bases lying between them. The CDR3 spans 13 residues. DNA for the CDR3: TGTGCCAGTAGTGAAGGTCTGAACACTGAAGCTTTCTTT. This translates into CASSEGLNTEAFF.

The rearrangement uses TRBV6-5 and TRBJ2-7, with 10 bases matching TRBD1. The V gene's germline CDR1 is MNHEY and CDR2 SVGAGI. V gave up 0 bases and J gave up 2 bases; unmatched junction bases: 4. The CDR3 length is 16 residues. In DNA, the CDR3 is TGTGCCAGCAGTTACTCGGGGACAGGGGCGACCTACGAGCAGTACTTC. It yields the protein CASSYSGTGATYEQYF.

The J gene is TRBJ2-3, the V gene TRBV25-1; weak D call: TRBD2 (5 bases). Germline CDR1 reads MGHDK; CDR2 reads SYGVNS. The CDR3 is made up of 14 amino acids. Trimming cost V 4 bases and J 6 bases, with 14 bases left between them. As DNA, the CDR3 is TGTGCCAGCAGTGCCGGAGGAGCCCGGGATACGCAGTATTTT. It codes for CASSAGGARDTQYF.

The chain joins TRBV7-2 to TRBJ2-7; the D is unclear. This CDR3 is built from 16 residues. Germline V gene data show CDR1 as SGHTA and CDR2 as FQGNSA. Trimming pared 5 bases from V and 7 bases from J, leaving 24 bases between. DNA of the CDR3: TGTGCCAGCAGCCAGGACCCCACTAAGTTTTCTGGGGAGCAGTACTTC. Translation gives CASSQDPTKFSGEQYF.

This clone has just a few counts. This chain joins TRBV6-5 and TRBJ1-6; tentative D call: TRBD1 (5 bases). V was cut by 0 bases and J by 10 bases, with 7 bases left in between. Germline V lookup: CDR1 MNHEY, CDR2 SVGAGI. The CDR3 is 13 residues long. The CDR3 reads CASSYSGVSPLHF. CDR3 sequence (DNA): TGTGCCAGCAGTTACTCGGGGGTCTCACCCCTCCACTTT.

About this clone itself: Germline and junction disagree at one end, which may indicate a read error. DNA of the CDR3: TGCAGCGTTCAAGTCCGAGGCCAGAACACTAAAGCTTTCTTT. It specifies CSVQVRGQNTKAFF. J is TRBJ1-1 and V is TRBV29-1; D gene unclear. Looked up from germline, CDR1 is SQVTM and CDR2 is ANQGSEA. The CDR3 is 14 residues long.

This clone was counted between two and nine times. The chain employs TRBV4-1 and TRBJ2-3; the match to TRBD2 covers 16 bases. V shed 4 bases and J 2 bases; nucleotides not matched to a gene: 6. The CDR3 has 18 amino acids. Germline V gene sequence: CDR1 MGHRA, CDR2 YSYEKL. This CDR3 reads CASSLGTSGGAVTDTQYF. The CDR3 DNA is TGCGCCAGCAGCCTCGGGACTAGCGGGGGGGCCGTCACAGATACGCAGTATTTT.

CDR3 amino acids: CASSFSPPGYQETQYF. In DNA, the CDR3 is TGCGCCAGCAGCTTTTCCCCACCGGGGTACCAAGAGACCCAGTACTTC. The J gene is TRBJ2-5, the V gene TRBV5-1, with D tentatively TRBD2 (5 bases). With 2 bases removed from V and 0 bases from J, the gap between germline ends came to 14 bases. Germline V lookup: CDR1 SGHRS, CDR2 YFSETQ. The CDR3 totals 16 residues.

The table lists this clone with a count of one. This chain connects TRBV11-3 to TRBJ1-1; D may be TRBD1 (6 bases). The V gene's germline CDR1 is SGHNT and CDR2 YENEEA. Deletions cut 2 bases from V and 4 bases from J, with 11 bases between. CDR3 length: 14 residues. The CDR3 loop is CASSLRGSRTEAFF. As DNA, the CDR3 is TGTGCCAGCAGCTTAAGGGGGTCGCGCACTGAAGCTTTCTTT.

The chain combines TRBV9 with TRBJ2-2; TRBD2 agrees at 15 bases. With 7 bases clipped from V and 2 bases from J, the junction kept 6 bases outside the gene matches. Per the germline V gene, CDR1 is SGDLS and CDR2 is YYNGEE. The CDR3 has 17 amino acids. The CDR3 reads CASARTSGGANTGELFF. The CDR3 DNA sequence: TGTGCCAGCGCCCGGACTAGCGGGGGGGCTAACACCGGGGAGCTGTTTTTT.

The chain recombines TRBV5-5 with TRBJ2-1; D remains unclear. Per the germline V gene, CDR1 is SGHKS and CDR2 is YYEKEE (reference sequence). CDR3 length: 13 residues. Trimming left V 7 bases short and J 7 bases short, with 15 bases between. CDR3 DNA sequence: TGTGCCAGCTCTCGGGCTGAAGCTAATGAGCAGTTCTTC. This gives the protein CASSRAEANEQFF.

The gene calls are TRBV7-2 and TRBJ2-5, with 7 bases fitting TRBD1. There are 16 residues in the CDR3. In germline, CDR1 is SGHTA, CDR2 FQGNSA. V trimming: 5 bases; J trimming: 1 base; junction bases outside the gene matches: 10. The CDR3 reads CASSPRQGSVQETQYF. The CDR3 coding sequence is TGTGCCAGCAGCCCAAGACAGGGCTCAGTCCAAGAGACCCAGTACTTC.

This clone came up a few times. The chain has TRBV2 and TRBJ1-1; no firm D call. V lost 6 bases, J lost 1 base, and 15 bases lay in between. Germline CDR1 is SNHLY and CDR2 is FYNNEI. The length of the CDR3 is 15 residues. In DNA, the CDR3 is TGTGCCAGCAGCCTTAATTCAGGACCGAACACTGAAGCTTTCTTT. Amino acids: CASSLNSGPNTEAFF.

The chain's CDR3 is CASTHAGVTLNTEAFF. Here the CDR3 DNA reads TGTGCCAGCACCCACGCGGGAGTAACTCTGAACACTGAAGCTTTCTTT. The J gene is TRBJ1-1, the V gene TRBV6-6; D uncertain. V lost 7 bases and J lost 0, with 18 bases in between. CDR1 and CDR2 from the germline V gene are MNHNY and SVGAGI (reference sequence). There are 16 residues in the CDR3.

The chain recombines TRBV19 with TRBJ1-5; 7 bases line up with TRBD1. CDR3 length: 15 residues. Germline V CDR1 and CDR2: LNHDA, SQIVND (reference sequence). With 7 bases clipped from V and 3 bases from J, the junction kept 9 bases outside the gene matches. CDR3 loop: CASIAGGGFNQPQHF. In nucleotides, the CDR3 is TGTGCCAGTATAGCAGGGGGGGGTTTCAATCAGCCCCAGCATTTT.

This clone was counted once. The chain employs TRBV7-2 and TRBJ1-1, with TRBD1 matching 9 bases. The germline V gene encodes CDR1 SGHTA and CDR2 FQGNSA. Trimming removed 4 bases from V and 5 bases from J; junction bases left unmatched: 2. The CDR3 covers 13 residues. CDR3 residues: CASSWTGDTEAFF. CDR3 coding DNA: TGTGCCAGCAGCTGGACAGGGGATACTGAAGCTTTCTTT.

V usage is TRBV7-6 and J usage is TRBJ1-6; 8 bases fit TRBD1. In germline, CDR1 is SGHVS, CDR2 FNYEAQ. Trimming cost V 5 bases and J 6 bases; bases outside gene matches: 3. The CDR3 totals 14 residues. The CDR3 loop reads CASSQDRGNSPLHF. The CDR3 DNA follows: TGTGCCAGCAGCCAAGACAGGGGTAATTCACCCCTCCACTTT.

This CDR3 reads CASIQGAEAFF. CDR3 nucleotides: TGTGCCAGCATCCAGGGGGCTGAAGCTTTCTTT. The V call is TRBV6-1, the J call TRBJ1-1, with TRBD1 matching over 7 bases. The trim removed 7 bases at V and 6 bases at J, leaving 2 bases unmatched. This CDR3 has 11 amino acids. Looked up from germline, CDR1 is MNHNS and CDR2 is SASEGT.

This clone was found a few times. The chain uses TRBV9 and TRBJ1-1; perhaps TRBD1 as D (5 bases). Germline CDR1 is SGDLS and CDR2 is YYNGEE. Trimming stripped 0 bases from V and 0 bases from J, with 6 bases between. The CDR3 loop spans 14 amino acids. This chain's CDR3 is CASSVGQMNTEAFF. DNA for the CDR3: TGTGCCAGCAGCGTAGGACAGATGAACACTGAAGCTTTCTTT.

The V gene is TRBV5-1, the J gene TRBJ1-1, with no clear D. The CDR3 runs to 13 residues. Germline V gene data show CDR1 as SGHRS and CDR2 as YFSETQ. Trimming removed 2 bases at V and 1 base at J, with 6 bases between. The CDR3 nucleotides read TGCGCCAGCAGCTTTGACCGGAACACTGAAGCTTTCTTT. Protein product: CASSFDRNTEAFF.